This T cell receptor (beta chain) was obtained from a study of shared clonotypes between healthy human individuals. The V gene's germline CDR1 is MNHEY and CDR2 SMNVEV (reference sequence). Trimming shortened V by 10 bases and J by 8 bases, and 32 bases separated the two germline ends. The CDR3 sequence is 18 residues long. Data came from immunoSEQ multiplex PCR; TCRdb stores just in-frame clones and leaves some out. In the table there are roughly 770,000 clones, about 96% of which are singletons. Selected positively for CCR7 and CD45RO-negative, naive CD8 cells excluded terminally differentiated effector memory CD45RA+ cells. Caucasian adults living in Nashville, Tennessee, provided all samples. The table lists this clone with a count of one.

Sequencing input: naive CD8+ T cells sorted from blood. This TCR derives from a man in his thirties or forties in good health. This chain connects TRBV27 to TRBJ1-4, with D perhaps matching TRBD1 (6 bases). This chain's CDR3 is CATRTTTPGVGSKEKLFF. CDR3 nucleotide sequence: TGTGCCACCAGAACCACCACGCCAGGGGTAGGGTCGAAAGAAAAACTGTTTTTT.